The TCR beta chain under discussion was sequenced for a study of CD8 T cells in Susac syndrome. Study-level information: Clinically active disease was present in five or six of the sequenced Susac syndrome patients. Roughly eight of these patients were in remission.

Random hexamers were used to reverse transcribe an amount of roughly 0.45 to 1 ug RNA. TCRdb reprocessed the immunoSEQ multiplex PCR reads with MiXCR, giving one entry per CDR3 protein. The sample includes roughly 110,000 distinct CDR3 sequences, approximately 93% of them seen just once. TEMRA cells were FACS-enriched, and CD8+ and CD4+ T cells were isolated negatively. The CDR3 is made up of 11 amino acids. The germline V and J ends were trimmed by 3 bases and 9 bases, with 6 bases remaining between them. The sequence was obtained from a human donor with Susac syndrome. The chain carries TRBV23-1 and TRBJ1-5; D uncertain. TRBV23-1 is given ORF status, its function remaining uncertain. Sequenced material: CD8+ T cells from PBMCs. The CDR3 region has the DNA TGCGCCAGCAGTCAGCGATGGCCCCAGCATTTT. Its translation: CASSQRWPQHF.